The rows below give T cell receptor beta chains drawn from one sample of a study of graft-versus-host responses after intestinal transplantation. For these TCRs, the target antigens are not known. The method was immunoSEQ multiplex PCR; TCRdb's version includes in-frame clones alone and lacks a portion of them. The sample includes around 90,000 clones, 85% to 95% of them seen just once. Sequenced here: unstimulated CD8+ T cells sorted from spleen or lymph node cells, sampled before transplant. The receptors here all came from a human donor who was the organ donor for an intestinal transplant. Each CDR3 is given with its conserved first and last residue. D genes are given only for firm matches.

v_gene,d_gene,len,j_gene,CDR3nt,CDR3aa
TRBV5-1,TRBD2,16,TRBJ2-3,TGCGCCAGCAGGCTAGCGGGGGGGTTGGTGGCAGATACGCAGTATTTT,CASRLAGGLVADTQYF
TRBV2,-,14,TRBJ2-2,TGTGCCAGCAGTGATATGTTAGGGGCCGGGGAGCTGTTTTTT,CASSDMLGAGELFF
TRBV28,-,14,TRBJ2-7,TGTGCCAGCAGTTATTCAGGGGTACCCTACGAGCAGTACTTC,CASSYSGVPYEQYF
TRBV7-9,TRBD2,18,TRBJ2-2,TGTGCCAGCATCGGGACTAGCGGAGAGGGGACGAGCACCGGGGAGCTGTTTTTT,CASIGTSGEGTSTGELFF
TRBV4-2,TRBD1,15,TRBJ1-1,TGTGCCAGCAGCCAAACAGGGGGCCTGAACACTGAAGCTTTCTTT,CASSQTGGLNTEAFF
TRBV13,-,14,TRBJ2-7,TGTGCCAGCAGCTTAGACAGGGGAGGTGGCGAGCAGTACTTC,CASSLDRGGGEQYF
TRBV29-1,TRBD2,13,TRBJ2-1,TGCAGCGTCGCGGGACTAGTATTCAATGAGCAGTTCTTC,CSVAGLVFNEQFF
TRBV5-1,TRBD2,19,TRBJ2-3,TGCGCCAGCAGCTTGGAGGGACTAGCGGGAGGCTACGGCACAGATACGCAGTATTTT,CASSLEGLAGGYGTDTQYF
TRBV15,TRBD2,16,TRBJ2-1,TGTGCCACCAGCAGTCCCGGGACTAGCGTATACAATGAGCAGTTCTTC,CATSSPGTSVYNEQFF
TRBV7-9,-,16,TRBJ2-5,TGTGCCAGCAGCTTAGGTCGTAGGGGTGATAGGGAGACCCAGTACTTC,CASSLGRRGDRETQYF